This TCR beta chain stems from a study of patients and donors after allogeneic stem cell transplantation. TCRdb processed the RT-PCR reads anew with MiXCR; each CDR3 protein has one entry. This sample carries roughly 140,000 distinct CDR3 sequences, approximately 37% of them seen once, and the ten largest clones take 50%. This receptor was obtained from a human donor who was either an allogeneic HSCT recipient or a stem cell or donor lymphocyte infusion donor (not recorded which). It is not recorded whose cells these are; they may come from a transplant donor. Sequenced input: blood, either unsorted or a sorted T cell fraction (not recorded which).

CDR3 DNA: TGTGCCAGCAGCTTAGTGGGTGAGGGCAGACTACAAGAGACCCAGTACTTC. It yields the protein CASSLVGEGRLQETQYF. The chain couples TRBV7-9 to TRBJ2-5; possible D gene TRBD2, 5 bases. Germline CDR1 and CDR2: SEHNR and FQNEAQ (reference sequence). Deletions cut 1 base from V and 2 bases from J, with 17 bases between. CDR3 length: 17 amino acids.